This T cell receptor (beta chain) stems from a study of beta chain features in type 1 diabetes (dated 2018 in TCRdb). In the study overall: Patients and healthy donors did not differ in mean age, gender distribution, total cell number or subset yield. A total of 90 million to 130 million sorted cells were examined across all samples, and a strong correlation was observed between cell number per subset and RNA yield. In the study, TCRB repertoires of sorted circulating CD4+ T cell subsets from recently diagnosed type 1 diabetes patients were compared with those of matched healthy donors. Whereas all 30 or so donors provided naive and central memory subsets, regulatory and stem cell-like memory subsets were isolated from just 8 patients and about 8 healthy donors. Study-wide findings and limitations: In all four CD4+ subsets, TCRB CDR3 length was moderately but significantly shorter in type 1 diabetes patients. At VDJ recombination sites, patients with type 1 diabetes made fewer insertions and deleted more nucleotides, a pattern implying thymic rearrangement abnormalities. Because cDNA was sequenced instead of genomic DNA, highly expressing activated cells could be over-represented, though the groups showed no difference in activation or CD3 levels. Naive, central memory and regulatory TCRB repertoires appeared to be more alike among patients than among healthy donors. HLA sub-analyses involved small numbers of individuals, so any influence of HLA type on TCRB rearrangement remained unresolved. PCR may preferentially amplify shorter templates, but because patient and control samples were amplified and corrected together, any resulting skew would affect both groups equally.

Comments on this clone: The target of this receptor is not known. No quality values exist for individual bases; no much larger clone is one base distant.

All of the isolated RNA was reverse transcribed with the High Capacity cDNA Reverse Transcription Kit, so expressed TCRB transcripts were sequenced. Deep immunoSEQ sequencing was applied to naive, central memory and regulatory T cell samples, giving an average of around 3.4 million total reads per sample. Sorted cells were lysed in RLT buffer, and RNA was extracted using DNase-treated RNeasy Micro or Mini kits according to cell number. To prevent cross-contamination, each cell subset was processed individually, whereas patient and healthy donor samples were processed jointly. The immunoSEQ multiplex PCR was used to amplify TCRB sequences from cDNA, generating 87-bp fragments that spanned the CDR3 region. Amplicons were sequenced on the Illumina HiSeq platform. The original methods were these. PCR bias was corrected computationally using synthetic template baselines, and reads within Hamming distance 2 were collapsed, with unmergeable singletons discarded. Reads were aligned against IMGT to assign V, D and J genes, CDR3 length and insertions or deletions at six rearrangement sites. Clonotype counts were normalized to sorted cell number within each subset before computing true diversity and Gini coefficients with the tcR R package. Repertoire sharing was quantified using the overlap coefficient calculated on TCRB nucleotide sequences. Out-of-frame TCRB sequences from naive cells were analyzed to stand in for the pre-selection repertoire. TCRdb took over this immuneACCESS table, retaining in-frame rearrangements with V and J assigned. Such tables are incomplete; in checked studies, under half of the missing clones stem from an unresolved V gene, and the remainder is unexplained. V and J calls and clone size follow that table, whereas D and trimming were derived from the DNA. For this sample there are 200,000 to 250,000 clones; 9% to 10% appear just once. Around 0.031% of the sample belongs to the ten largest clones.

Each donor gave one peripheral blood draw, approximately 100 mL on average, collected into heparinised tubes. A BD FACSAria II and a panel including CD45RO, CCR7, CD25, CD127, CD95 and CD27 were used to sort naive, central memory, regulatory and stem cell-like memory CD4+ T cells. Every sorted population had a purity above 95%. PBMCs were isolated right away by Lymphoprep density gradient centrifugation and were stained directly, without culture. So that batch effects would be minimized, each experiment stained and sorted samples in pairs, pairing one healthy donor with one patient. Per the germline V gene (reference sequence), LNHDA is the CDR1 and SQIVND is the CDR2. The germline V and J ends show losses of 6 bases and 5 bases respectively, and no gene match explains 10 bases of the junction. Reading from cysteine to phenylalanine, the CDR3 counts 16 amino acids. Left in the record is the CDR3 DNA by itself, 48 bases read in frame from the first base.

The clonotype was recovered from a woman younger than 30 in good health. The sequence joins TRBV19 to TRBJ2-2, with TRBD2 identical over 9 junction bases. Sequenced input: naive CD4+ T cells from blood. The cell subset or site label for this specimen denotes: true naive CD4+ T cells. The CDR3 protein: CASSMRGGKGTGELFF. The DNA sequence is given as TGTGCCAGTAGCATGCGGGGGGGCAAGGGGACCGGGGAGCTGTTTTTT.